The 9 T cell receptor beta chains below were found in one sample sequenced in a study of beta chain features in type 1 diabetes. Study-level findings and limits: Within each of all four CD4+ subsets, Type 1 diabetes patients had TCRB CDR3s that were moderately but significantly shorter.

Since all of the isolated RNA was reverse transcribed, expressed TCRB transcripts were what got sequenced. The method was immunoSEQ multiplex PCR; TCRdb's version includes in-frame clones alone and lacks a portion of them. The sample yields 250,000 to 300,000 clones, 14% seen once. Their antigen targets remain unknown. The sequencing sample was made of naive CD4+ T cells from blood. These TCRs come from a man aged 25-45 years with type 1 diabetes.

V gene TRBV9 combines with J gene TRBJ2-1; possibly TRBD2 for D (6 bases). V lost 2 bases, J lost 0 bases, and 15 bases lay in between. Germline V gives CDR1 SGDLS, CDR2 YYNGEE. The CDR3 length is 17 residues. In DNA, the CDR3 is TGTGCCAGCAGCGTGAGGTTCGGGGGAAGCTCCTACAATGAGCAGTTCTTC. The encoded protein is CASSVRFGGSSYNEQFF.

The CDR3 spells CATSSNRTTGYNEQFF. CDR3 DNA sequence: TGTGCCACCAGCAGTAACCGAACTACGGGCTACAATGAGCAGTTCTTC. V gene TRBV15 combines with J gene TRBJ2-1; no firm D call. The CDR3 is 16 amino acids. Germline lookup yields CDR1 LNHNV and CDR2 YYDKDF (reference sequence). The V end was cut by 3 bases, the J end by 3 bases, with 15 bases between.

The CDR3 is CAWSLGEVYGYTF. The CDR3 DNA reads TGTGCCTGGAGTCTGGGGGAGGTCTATGGCTACACCTTC. The J gene is TRBJ1-2, the V gene TRBV30; perhaps TRBD1 as D (5 bases). The V end was cut by 2 bases, the J end by 4 bases, with 11 bases between. Germline values: CDR1 GTSNPN, CDR2 SVGIG (reference sequence). The CDR3 runs to 13 residues.

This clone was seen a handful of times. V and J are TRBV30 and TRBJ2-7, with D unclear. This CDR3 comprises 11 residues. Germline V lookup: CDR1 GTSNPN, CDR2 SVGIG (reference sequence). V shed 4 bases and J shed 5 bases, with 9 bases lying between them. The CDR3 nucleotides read TGTGCCTGGAACTCGGTTAACGAGCAGTACTTC. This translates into CAWNSVNEQYF. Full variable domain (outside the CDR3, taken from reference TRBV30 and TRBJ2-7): SQTIHQWPATLVQPVGSPLSLECTVEGTSNPNLYWYRQAAGRGLQLLFYSVGIGQISSEVPQNLSASRPQDRQFILSSKKLLLSDSGFYLCAWNSVNEQYFGPGTRLTVT.

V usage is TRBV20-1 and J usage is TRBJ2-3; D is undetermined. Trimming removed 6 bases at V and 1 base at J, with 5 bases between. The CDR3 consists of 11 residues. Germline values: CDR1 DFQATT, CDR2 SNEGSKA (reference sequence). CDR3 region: CSAERTDTQYF. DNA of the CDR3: TGCAGTGCCGAGCGCACAGATACGCAGTATTTT.

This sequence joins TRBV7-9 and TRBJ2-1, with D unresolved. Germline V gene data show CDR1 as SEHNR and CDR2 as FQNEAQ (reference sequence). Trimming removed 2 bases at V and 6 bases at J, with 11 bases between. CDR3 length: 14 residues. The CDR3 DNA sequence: TGTGCCAGCAGCTTAAGCAAAGGAGTCAATGAGCAGTTCTTC. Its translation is CASSLSKGVNEQFF.

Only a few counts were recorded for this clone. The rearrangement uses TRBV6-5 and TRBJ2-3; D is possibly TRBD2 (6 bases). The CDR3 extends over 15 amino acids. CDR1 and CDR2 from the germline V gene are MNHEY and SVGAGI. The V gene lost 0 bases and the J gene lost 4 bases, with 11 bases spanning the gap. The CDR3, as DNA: TGTGCCAGCAGTTACTCGTCTAGCGACGCAGATACGCAGTATTTT. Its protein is CASSYSSSDADTQYF.

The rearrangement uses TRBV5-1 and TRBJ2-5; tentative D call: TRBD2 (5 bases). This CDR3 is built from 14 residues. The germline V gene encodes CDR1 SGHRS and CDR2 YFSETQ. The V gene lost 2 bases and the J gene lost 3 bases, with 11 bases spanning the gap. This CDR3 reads CASSFQPGEETQYF. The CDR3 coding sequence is TGCGCCAGCAGCTTTCAGCCCGGGGAAGAGACCCAGTACTTC. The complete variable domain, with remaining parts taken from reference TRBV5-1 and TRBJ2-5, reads KAGVTQTPRYLIKTRGQQVTLSCSPISGHRSVSWYQQTPGQGLQFLFEYFSETQRNKGNFPGRFSGRQFSNSRSEMNVSTLELGDSALYLCASSFQPGEETQYFGPGTRLLVL.

The CDR3 DNA reads as TGTGCCAGCAGTGGAGGCCCACCCCAAATGAACACTGAAGCTTTCTTT. This translates into CASSGGPPQMNTEAFF. The V gene is TRBV6-4, the J gene TRBJ1-1; no clear D. Trimming stripped 4 bases from V and 0 bases from J, with 15 bases between. The germline V gene has CDR1 MRHNA and CDR2 SNTAGT. The length of the CDR3 is 16 residues.